The source of this T cell receptor beta chain is a study of T cell responses to AZD1222 COVID-19 vaccine. Study-level information: Whether given at about 4 or about 12 weeks, second doses were pooled. Study-wide points: Increased Spike-specific TCR breadth and depth were observed after two AZD1222 doses.

Trimming pared 5 bases from V and 0 bases from J, leaving 10 bases between. From germline, CDR1 is SGHTA and CDR2 FQGTGA. CDR3 length: 14 amino acids. Notes on this clone: Its antigen is as yet unknown.

Clones were sequenced by immunoSEQ multiplex PCR, and TCRdb holds only the in-frame ones, with some missing. The table lists some 130,000 clones, approximately 80% of them singletons. The chain recombines TRBV7-3 with TRBJ1-1; D remains unclear. The source of this sequence is an adult in good health. This sample comprised peripheral blood, obtained on day 0 of AZD1222 vaccination. This chain's CDR3 is CASSKTGLNTEAFF. The CDR3 DNA is TGTGCCAGCAGCAAAACGGGTTTGAACACTGAAGCTTTCTTT.